This is a list of T cell receptor beta chains from one sample in a study of regulatory T cells in long-lasting Graves disease. TCRdb processed the multiplex PCR reads anew with MiXCR; each CDR3 protein has one entry. The sample yields hundreds of thousands of distinct CDR3 sequences, about 16% seen once. The same sample was also studied in work on T cells in Graves' hyperthyroidism and ophthalmopathy.

Sequencing was performed on peripheral blood mononuclear cells (PBMCs), taken at new diagnosis, from a patient treated with antithyroid drugs. Receptor source: a woman aged 35 to 59 with Graves disease. Both conserved end residues are part of each CDR3. Fields, in order: V gene, clone size, D gene, J gene, CDR3 DNA, CDR3 protein. A D gene is named only where the DNA matches it firmly. Clone size is stated in some rows and not others, as once, few, many or a class when expanded.

TRBV7-2,few,TRBD1,TRBJ2-2,TGTGCCAGCACCCTACAGGGGGCCCCGGGAGCCGGGGAGCTGTTTTTT,CASTLQGAPGAGELFF
TRBV18,few,NA,TRBJ2-5,TGTGCCAGCTCACCACCCCCAGGGTACGAGACCCAGTACTTC,CASSPPPGYETQYF
TRBV12-3/TRBV12-4,NA,TRBD2,TRBJ2-7,TGTGCCAGCAGCCCCTCTAGCGGGAGGGCCAGGGAGCAGTACTTC,CASSPSSGRAREQYF
TRBV30,many,NA,TRBJ1-5,TGTGCCTGGAGTGTACTCAGGGGTCGTCAGCCCCAGCATTTT,CAWSVLRGRQPQHF
TRBV19,few,NA,TRBJ1-2,TGTGCCAGTAGTCTCCAGCGCTATGGCTACACCTTC,CASSLQRYGYTF
TRBV7-2,many,TRBD2,TRBJ2-3,TGTGCCAGCAGCTTAGGGGGACTAGCGGAGACCACAGATACGCAGTATTTT,CASSLGGLAETTDTQYF
TRBV5-1,many,NA,TRBJ1-1,TGCGCCAGCGCTTTTGGCGAGGGGTGGGGGATCATGAACACTGAAGCTTTCTTT,CASAFGEGWGIMNTEAFF
TRBV2,few,NA,TRBJ1-4,TGTGCCGGCAGGTGGGATGCAGGTGAAAAACTGTTTTTT,CAGRWDAGEKLFF
TRBV9,many,NA,TRBJ1-1,TGTGCCAGCAGCCCGAGCGGGATGAACACTGAAGCTTTCTTT,CASSPSGMNTEAFF
TRBV6-1,few,NA,TRBJ1-1,TGTGCCAGCAGTGAGTCCAGCCTGAACACTGAAGCTTTCTTT,CASSESSLNTEAFF
TRBV7-2,many,TRBD2,TRBJ2-1,TGTGCCAGCAGCTTGGATGGCGGGGGGGCCGGGAATGAGCAGTTCTTC,CASSLDGGGAGNEQFF
TRBV7-2,once,TRBD2,TRBJ2-5,TGTGCCAGCAGCTCAACTAGCGGGAGTACGGAGACCCAGTACTTC,CASSSTSGSTETQYF
TRBV12-5,many,NA,TRBJ1-4,TGTGCTAGTGGTTGGTGGGTTTCGGAGGCTATCGGTGAAAAACTGTTTTTT,CASGWWVSEAIGEKLFF
TRBV4-1,NA,TRBD2,TRBJ2-5,TGCGCCAGCAGCCAAGAGGCAGCGGGGGGAAGATTGACCCAGTACTTC,CASSQEAAGGRLTQYF
TRBV2,many,TRBD1,TRBJ2-7,TGTGCCAGCAGTGTCGGACAGGGCGTGTTCTACGAGCAGTACTTC,CASSVGQGVFYEQYF
TRBV9,NA,NA,TRBJ1-2,TGTGCCAGCAGCGTAGGTGCAGGCGACATAGGCTATGGCTACACCTTC,CASSVGAGDIGYGYTF
TRBV5-1,many,NA,TRBJ2-1,TGCGCCAGCAGCCAATGGGGGGAACAATACAATGAGCAGTTCTTC,CASSQWGEQYNEQFF
TRBV7-9,many,NA,TRBJ1-1,TGTGCCAGCAGCTCAGGGATGGTCATCACTGAAGCTTTCTTT,CASSSGMVITEAFF